This entry lists 23 T cell receptor beta chains sequenced from one sample in a study of T cell responses to AZD1222 COVID-19 vaccine. Libraries were prepared by immunoSEQ multiplex PCR; TCRdb keeps only in-frame clonotypes and omits some of them. The table lists 150,000 to 200,000 clones, approximately 86% of them singletons. The sample consisted of peripheral blood, taken 28 days after the second AZD1222 dose. The receptors here all came from an adult who received the AZD1222 COVID-19 vaccine.

The chain recombines TRBV3-1 (or the pseudogene TRBV3-2) with TRBJ1-5; the D gene is possibly TRBD1 (5 bases). Germline loops: CDR1 LGHDT, CDR2 YNNKEL (reference sequence). CDR3 length: 15 residues. V lost 5 bases, J lost 3 bases, and 14 bases lay in between. In DNA form, the CDR3 reads TGTGCCAGCAGCGCTGAGGGGCTCCCCAATCAGCCCCAGCATTTT. Its translation is CASSAEGLPNQPQHF.

V and J are TRBV6-5 and TRBJ1-1; 11 bases match TRBD1. The CDR3 contains 14 residues. J was trimmed by 6 bases and V by 4 bases; bases with no gene match: 4. CDR1 MNHEY and CDR2 SVGAGI come from the germline V gene. The CDR3 loop is CASSFPGQGAEAFF. The CDR3 nucleotides are TGTGCCAGCAGTTTCCCGGGACAGGGGGCTGAAGCTTTCTTT.

The rearrangement links TRBV19 to TRBJ1-2, with TRBD1 matching over 9 bases. Germline V lookup: CDR1 LNHDA, CDR2 SQIVND (reference sequence). The ends lost 0 bases at V and 6 bases at J; junction bases unmatched: 11. The CDR3 has 17 residues. The CDR3 reads CASSIETGTGKIHGYTF. The CDR3 DNA is TGTGCCAGTAGTATAGAGACCGGGACAGGGAAGATTCATGGCTACACCTTC. Drawing the rest from reference TRBV19 and TRBJ1-2, the complete variable domain is DGGITQSPKYLFRKEGQNVTLSCEQNLNHDAMYWYRQDPGQGLRLIYYSQIVNDFQKGDIAEGYSVSREKKESFPLTVTSAQKNPTAFYLCASSIETGTGKIHGYTFGSGTRLTVV.

The CDR3 nucleotides are TGTGCCAGCAGCTTAGGACAGCATCTCCTCCACTTT. Amino acids: CASSLGQHLLHF. The chain is built from TRBV11-2 and TRBJ1-6; D is perhaps TRBD1 (5 bases). The CDR3 has 12 amino acids. V was cut by 1 base and J by 15 bases, with 10 bases left in between. Germline CDR1 and CDR2: SGHAT and FQNNGV.

The rearrangement links TRBV5-1 to TRBJ2-2; 7 bases agree with TRBD1. V dropped 4 bases and J dropped 7; count of bases not matched to a gene: 10. The CDR3 has 15 residues. CDR1 SGHRS and CDR2 YFSETQ come from the germline V gene. The DNA for the CDR3 is TGCGCCAGCAGCCCGACAGGGTCAGGAATCGGGGAGCTGTTTTTT. It specifies CASSPTGSGIGELFF.

DNA for the CDR3: TGTGCCAGCTCACCCCAGTCCGCTTCTGGAAACACCATATATTTT. It encodes CASSPQSASGNTIYF. J is TRBJ1-3 and V is TRBV18; no clear D gene. Germline V gene lookup returns CDR1 KGHSH and CDR2 LQKENI. The ends were cut back, 3 bases at V and 1 base at J, with 10 bases in the middle. This CDR3 is built from 15 residues.

As for this clone: Its ends do not fully match the called genes, so a read error is possible. V usage is TRBV4-2 and J usage is TRBJ2-2, with D possibly being TRBD1 or TRBD2 (5 bases each). The CDR3 runs to 17 residues. Looked up from germline, CDR1 is LGHNA and CDR2 is YNFKEQ. Written as DNA, the CDR3 is TGTGCCAGCAGTCAAGGGGCCAGCGGAGCTAACACCGGGGAGCTGTTTTTT. Translated, it gives CASSQGASGANTGELFF.

With regard to this clone: Other DNA sequences in this specimen translate into the identical CDR3. The chain uses TRBV5-1 and TRBJ2-3; the D call may be TRBD1 or TRBD2 (5 bases each). The CDR3 consists of 15 residues. Trimming took 0 bases from V and 0 from J, leaving 8 bases between them. CDR1 is SGHRS and CDR2 is YFSETQ in the germline V gene. The CDR3: CASSLARDSTDTQYF. CDR3 bases: TGCGCCAGCAGCTTGGCTCGGGACAGCACAGATACGCAGTATTTT.

This clone was counted a few times. This chain joins TRBV5-1 and TRBJ2-7; 9 positions match TRBD2. CDR1 is SGHRS and CDR2 is YFSETQ in the germline V gene. The CDR3 consists of 16 residues. Trimming removed 4 bases from V and 1 base from J; junction bases left unmatched: 9. The CDR3 sequence is CASSPTISGGSYEQYF. CDR3 sequence (DNA): TGCGCCAGCAGCCCCACGATTAGCGGGGGTTCCTACGAGCAGTACTTC.

The gene calls are TRBV4-2 and TRBJ2-1, with 16 bases matching TRBD2. This CDR3 spans 18 amino acids. CDR1 is LGHNA and CDR2 is YNFKEQ in the germline V gene. V was clipped by 2 bases and J by 9 bases; unmatched bases: 10. The chain's CDR3 is CASSQPAAGLAGGGEQFF. CDR3 DNA sequence: TGTGCCAGCAGCCAACCTGCCGCGGGACTAGCGGGGGGGGGTGAGCAGTTCTTC.

This clone was detected a few times. This chain uses TRBV7-2 with TRBJ1-1, with 7 bases fitting TRBD1. J gave up 6 bases and V 5 bases, and 3 bases lay outside the gene matches. The CDR3 runs 12 residues. Germline-derived CDR1 and CDR2 are SGHTA and FQGNSA. Here the CDR3 DNA reads TGTGCCAGCAGCGGACAGGTACCTGAAGCTTTCTTT. This translates into CASSGQVPEAFF. Full variable domain (outside the CDR3, taken from reference TRBV7-2 and TRBJ1-1): GAGVSQSPSNKVTEKGKDVELRCDPISGHTALYWYRQSLGQGLEFLIYFQGNSAPDKSGLPSDRFSAERTGGSVSTLTIQRTQQEDSAVYLCASSGQVPEAFFGQGTRLTVV.

The chain recombines TRBV7-2 with TRBJ2-7; D is perhaps TRBD1 or TRBD2 (6 bases each). The germline V gene encodes CDR1 SGHTA and CDR2 FQGNSA. Trimming took 5 bases from V and 2 from J, leaving 13 bases between them. CDR3 length: 14 amino acids. In DNA form, the CDR3 reads TGTGCCAGCAGCCCGGGGGCCCCCCCCTACGAGCAGTACTTC. Its protein product is CASSPGAPPYEQYF.

This chain connects TRBV7-2 to TRBJ2-7; 9 bases are shared with TRBD2. J was trimmed by 7 bases and V by 5 bases; bases with no gene match: 12. Germline CDR1 reads SGHTA; CDR2 reads FQGNSA. CDR3 size: 15 residues. The CDR3 sequence is CASSPTRGGAEEQYF. CDR3 sequence (DNA): TGTGCCAGCAGCCCCACCCGCGGGGGGGCGGAAGAGCAGTACTTC. The whole variable domain, filled in from reference TRBV7-2 and TRBJ2-7, reads GAGVSQSPSNKVTEKGKDVELRCDPISGHTALYWYRQSLGQGLEFLIYFQGNSAPDKSGLPSDRFSAERTGGSVSTLTIQRTQQEDSAVYLCASSPTRGGAEEQYFGPGTRLTVT.

This chain joins TRBV5-1 and TRBJ1-1; 10 nucleotides agree with TRBD1. J was trimmed by 1 base and V by 4 bases; bases with no gene match: 13. This CDR3 comprises 18 residues. CDR1 and CDR2 (germline): SGHRS, YFSETQ. DNA of the CDR3: TGCGCCAGCAGCAAGAACCGACAGGGGGCGCAAGGGAACACTGAAGCTTTCTTT. Translating it yields CASSKNRQGAQGNTEAFF. The entire variable domain, with the rest obtained from reference TRBV5-1 and TRBJ1-1, is as follows: KAGVTQTPRYLIKTRGQQVTLSCSPISGHRSVSWYQQTPGQGLQFLFEYFSETQRNKGNFPGRFSGRQFSNSRSEMNVSTLELGDSALYLCASSKNRQGAQGNTEAFFGQGTRLTVV.

The V call is TRBV28, the J call TRBJ2-6, with D perhaps TRBD2 (5 bases). Germline CDR1 MDHEN, CDR2 SYDVKM. The CDR3 contains 18 residues. V lost 1 base to trimming and J lost 0 bases, with 13 bases between them. CDR3 bases: TGTGCCAGCAGTTTATCGAGAGGGCAGATCTCTGGGGCCAACGTCCTGACTTTC. Translation: CASSLSRGQISGANVLTF.

The chain couples TRBV20-1 to TRBJ2-7; D unresolved. This CDR3 region has 12 residues. CDR1 and CDR2 (germline): DFQATT, SNEGSKA (reference sequence). Trimming cost V 3 bases and J 0 bases, with 6 bases left between them. The CDR3 DNA is TGCAGTGCTAGTAGGTCCTCCTACGAGCAGTACTTC. It encodes CSASRSSYEQYF.

The V gene is TRBV19, the J gene TRBJ1-2; TRBD1 aligns across 8 bases. Germline V CDR1 and CDR2: LNHDA, SQIVND (reference sequence). V was clipped by 0 bases and J by 4 bases; unmatched bases: 4. The CDR3 is 15 residues long. In DNA, the CDR3 is TGTGCCAGTAGTATAGACCACGACAGGGGCTATGGCTACACCTTC. This encodes CASSIDHDRGYGYTF.

The chain has TRBV12-3 or TRBV12-4 and TRBJ1-3; tentatively, D is TRBD1 (5 bases). The CDR3 loop spans 13 amino acids. V was pared by 3 bases and J by 4 bases, with 7 bases between. As DNA, the CDR3 is TGTGCCAGCAGTTTTGGGGGAGGAAACACCATATATTTT. This gives the protein CASSFGGGNTIYF.

This rearrangement joins TRBV6-1 to TRBJ2-7, with 8 nucleotides matching TRBD1. This CDR3 region has 16 residues. J was trimmed by 0 bases and V by 2 bases; bases with no gene match: 6. CDR1 is MNHNS and CDR2 is SASEGT in the germline V gene. The CDR3 protein is CASSELGQGISYEQYF. In DNA form, the CDR3 reads TGTGCCAGCAGTGAATTAGGACAGGGCATCTCCTACGAGCAGTACTTC.

Only one count was recorded for this clone. The chain carries TRBV3-1 (or the pseudogene TRBV3-2) and TRBJ2-5; D possibly corresponds to TRBD2 (5 bases). Germline V gene sequence: CDR1 LGHDT, CDR2 YNNKEL (reference sequence). The CDR3 runs to 12 residues. V was cut by 5 bases and J by 5 bases, with 9 bases left in between. The CDR3 coding sequence is TGTGCCAGCAGCGAAGGCGGGGAGACCCAGTACTTC. Translation gives CASSEGGETQYF.

The chain recombines TRBV6-5 with TRBJ2-7; no clear D. The CDR3 length is 11 residues. Germline CDR1 reads MNHEY; CDR2 reads SVGAGI. V lost 5 bases and J lost 5, with 7 bases in between. The DNA of the CDR3 is TGTGCCAGCAGTCGACAAGACGAGCAGTACTTC. It codes for CASSRQDEQYF.

This clone was detected only a few times. V usage is TRBV30 and J usage is TRBJ1-6; TRBD1 matches 7 bases. The CDR3 sequence is 14 residues long. The trim removed 3 bases at V and 13 bases at J, leaving 12 bases unmatched. The germline V gene has CDR1 GTSNPN and CDR2 SVGIG (reference sequence). The CDR3 spells CAWRADRTFGPLHF. In DNA form, the CDR3 reads TGTGCCTGGAGAGCGGACAGGACCTTCGGTCCCCTCCACTTT. Using reference TRBV30 and TRBJ1-6 for the parts outside the CDR3, the full variable domain is SQTIHQWPATLVQPVGSPLSLECTVEGTSNPNLYWYRQAAGRGLQLLFYSVGIGQISSEVPQNLSASRPQDRQFILSSKKLLLSDSGFYLCAWRADRTFGPLHFGNGTRLTVT.

This CDR3 is CASSLFPTGNTEAFF. The DNA for the CDR3 is TGTGCCAGCAGCTTGTTCCCGACAGGGAATACTGAAGCTTTCTTT. V usage is TRBV11-1 and J usage is TRBJ1-1; TRBD1 agrees at 7 bases. The germline gives CDR1 SGHAT, CDR2 FQDESV (reference sequence). This CDR3 contains 15 residues. The ends lost 3 bases at V and 5 bases at J; junction bases unmatched: 9.